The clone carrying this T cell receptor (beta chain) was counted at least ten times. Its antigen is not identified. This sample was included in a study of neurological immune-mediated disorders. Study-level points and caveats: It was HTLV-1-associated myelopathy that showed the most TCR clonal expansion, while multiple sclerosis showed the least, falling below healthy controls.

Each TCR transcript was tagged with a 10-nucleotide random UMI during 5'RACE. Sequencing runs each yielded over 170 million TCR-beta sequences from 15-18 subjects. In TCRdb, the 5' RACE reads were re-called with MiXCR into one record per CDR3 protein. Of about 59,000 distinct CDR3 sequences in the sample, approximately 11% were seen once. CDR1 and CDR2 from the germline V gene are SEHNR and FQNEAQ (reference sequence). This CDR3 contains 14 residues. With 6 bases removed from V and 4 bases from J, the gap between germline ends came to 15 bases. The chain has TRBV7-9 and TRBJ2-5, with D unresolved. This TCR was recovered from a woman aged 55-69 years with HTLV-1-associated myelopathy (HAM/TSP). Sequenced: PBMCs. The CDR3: CASSYGPGPETQYF. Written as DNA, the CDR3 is TGTGCCAGCAGTTACGGACCGGGCCCAGAGACCCAGTACTTC.